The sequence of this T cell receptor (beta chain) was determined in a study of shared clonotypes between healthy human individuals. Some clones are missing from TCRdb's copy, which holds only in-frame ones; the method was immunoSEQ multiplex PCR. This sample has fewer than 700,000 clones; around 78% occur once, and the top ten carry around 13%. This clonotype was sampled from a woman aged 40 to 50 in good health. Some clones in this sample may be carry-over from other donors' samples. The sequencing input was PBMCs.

In DNA form, the CDR3 reads TGTGCCAGCAGTCCGTCGACTTCATACTCTGGAAACACCATATATTTT. Its protein product is CASSPSTSYSGNTIYF. The chain carries TRBV28 and TRBJ1-3; D unresolved. V lost 5 bases and J 0 bases, leaving 14 bases between the germline ends. This CDR3 has 16 amino acids. Germline lookup yields CDR1 MDHEN and CDR2 SYDVKM.